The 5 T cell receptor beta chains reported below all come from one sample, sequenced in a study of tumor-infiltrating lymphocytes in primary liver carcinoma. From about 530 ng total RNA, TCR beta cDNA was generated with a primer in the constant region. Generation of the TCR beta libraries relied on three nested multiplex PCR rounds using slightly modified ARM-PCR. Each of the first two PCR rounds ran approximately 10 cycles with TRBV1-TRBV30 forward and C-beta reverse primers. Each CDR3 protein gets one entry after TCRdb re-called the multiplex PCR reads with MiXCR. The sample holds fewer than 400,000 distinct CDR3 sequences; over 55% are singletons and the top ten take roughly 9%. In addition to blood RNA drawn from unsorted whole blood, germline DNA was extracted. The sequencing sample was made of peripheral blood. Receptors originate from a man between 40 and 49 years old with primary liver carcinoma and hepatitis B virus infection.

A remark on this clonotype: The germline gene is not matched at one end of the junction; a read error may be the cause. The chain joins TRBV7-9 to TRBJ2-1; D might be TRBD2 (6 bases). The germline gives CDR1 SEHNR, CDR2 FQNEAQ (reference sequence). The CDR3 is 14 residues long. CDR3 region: CANSGQGGIHEQFF. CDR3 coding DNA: TGTGCCAACAGCGGACAAGGCGGGATACATGAGCAGTTCTTC. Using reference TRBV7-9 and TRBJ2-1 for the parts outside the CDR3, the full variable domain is DTGVSQNPRHKITKRGQNVTFRCDPISEHNRLYWYRQTLGQGPEFLTYFQNEAQLEKSRLLSDRFSAERPKGSFSTLEIQRTEQGDSAMYLCANSGQGGIHEQFFGPGTRLTVL.

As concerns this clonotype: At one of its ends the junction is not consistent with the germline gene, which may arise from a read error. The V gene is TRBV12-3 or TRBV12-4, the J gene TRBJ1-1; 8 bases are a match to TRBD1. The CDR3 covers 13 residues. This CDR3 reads CANSGTGGTEAFF. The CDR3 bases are TGTGCCAACAGTGGGACAGGCGGAACTGAAGCTTTCTTT.

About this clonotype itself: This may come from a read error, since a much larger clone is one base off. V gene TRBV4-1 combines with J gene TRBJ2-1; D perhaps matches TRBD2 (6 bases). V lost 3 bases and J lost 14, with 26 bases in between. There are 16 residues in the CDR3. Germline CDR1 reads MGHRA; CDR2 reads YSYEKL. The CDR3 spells CASSQGGSRSFGIKFF. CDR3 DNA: TGCGCCAGCAGCCAGGGGGGTAGCAGGTCCTTCGGGATTAAGTTCTTC.

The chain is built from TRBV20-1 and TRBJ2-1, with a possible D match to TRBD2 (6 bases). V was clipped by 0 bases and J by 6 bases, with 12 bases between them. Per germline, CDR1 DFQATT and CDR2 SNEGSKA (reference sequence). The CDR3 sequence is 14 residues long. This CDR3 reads CSARDYGSGNEQFF. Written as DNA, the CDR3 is TGCAGTGCTAGAGATTACGGGAGTGGCAATGAGCAGTTCTTC.

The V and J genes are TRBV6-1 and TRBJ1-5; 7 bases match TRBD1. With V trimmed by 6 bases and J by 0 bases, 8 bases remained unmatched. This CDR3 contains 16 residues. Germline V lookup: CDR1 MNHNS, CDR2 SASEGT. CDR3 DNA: TGTGCCAGCAGGGCGGACAGGTTGTATAGCAATCAGCCCCAGCATTTT. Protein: CASRADRLYSNQPQHF.